Listed below are T cell receptor beta chains from one sample, sequenced in a study of T cells in Graves' hyperthyroidism and ophthalmopathy. TCRdb re-derived calls from the multiplex PCR reads in MiXCR, one entry per CDR3 protein. The data show 300,000 to 500,000 distinct CDR3 sequences, about an eighth seen once. The specimen was blood. Source of these receptors: a man aged 45-65 years with Graves' ophthalmopathy. Each CDR3 is given with its conserved first and last residue. The D gene is left open where the match is weak. Rows may omit the clone size; those that give it use once, few, many or a size class.

j_gene: TRBJ2-3
abundance: few
d_gene: TRBD2
v_gene: TRBV20-1
CDR3nt: TGCAGTGCTAGAGAGGGGCGGGAGCGGGATACGCAGTATTTT
CDR3aa: CSAREGRERDTQYF

j_gene: TRBJ1-3
abundance: few
d_gene: NA
v_gene: TRBV14
CDR3nt: TGTGCCAGCAGCCTGACAGAGCTCAAGAACACCATATATTTT
CDR3aa: CASSLTELKNTIYF

j_gene: TRBJ2-2
abundance: NA
d_gene: NA
v_gene: TRBV20-1
CDR3nt: TGCAGTGCTCCTCCGCCGACAGGGAACACCGGGGAGCTGTTTTTT
CDR3aa: CSAPPPTGNTGELFF

j_gene: TRBJ2-4
abundance: NA
d_gene: NA
v_gene: TRBV11-2
CDR3nt: TGTGCCAGCAGCCCCGGACTTGGCCTAGCCAAAAACATTCAGTACTTC
CDR3aa: CASSPGLGLAKNIQYF

j_gene: TRBJ2-7
abundance: many
d_gene: NA
v_gene: TRBV20-1
CDR3nt: TGCAGTGCTAGCCCGCAGCCTAGCAGCGTCAGTGAGCAGTACTTC
CDR3aa: CSASPQPSSVSEQYF

j_gene: TRBJ1-2
abundance: many
d_gene: NA
v_gene: TRBV28
CDR3nt: TGTGCCAGCCTAGGGGGGGTACGAGGCTACACCTTC
CDR3aa: CASLGGVRGYTF

j_gene: TRBJ2-1
abundance: many
d_gene: NA
v_gene: TRBV9
CDR3nt: TGTGCCAGCAGCGTCCTGGCCGACTCATCCTACAATGAGCAGTTCTTC
CDR3aa: CASSVLADSSYNEQFF

j_gene: TRBJ2-3
abundance: NA
d_gene: NA
v_gene: TRBV30
CDR3nt: TGTGCCTGGTCCGCTAGCACAGATACGCAGTATTTT
CDR3aa: CAWSASTDTQYF

j_gene: TRBJ2-5
abundance: few
d_gene: NA
v_gene: TRBV28
CDR3nt: TGTGCCAGCAGCTCCATATCGGGGGCTGGCGAGACCCAGTACTTC
CDR3aa: CASSSISGAGETQYF

j_gene: TRBJ1-6
abundance: NA
d_gene: NA
v_gene: TRBV28
CDR3nt: TGTGCCAGCAGACCGAGGACTACAGGATGGTCACCCCTCCACTTT
CDR3aa: CASRPRTTGWSPLHF

j_gene: TRBJ2-1
abundance: many
d_gene: NA
v_gene: TRBV27
CDR3nt: TGTGCCAGCAGTAACGGGGCCTACAATGAGCAGTTCTTC
CDR3aa: CASSNGAYNEQFF

j_gene: TRBJ2-1
abundance: few
d_gene: TRBD1
v_gene: TRBV29-1
CDR3nt: TGCAGCGTTCCAACAGGGGCCAGCTCCTACAATGAGCAGTTCTTC
CDR3aa: CSVPTGASSYNEQFF

j_gene: TRBJ1-3
abundance: NA
d_gene: NA
v_gene: TRBV7-2
CDR3nt: TGTGCCAGCAGTATCGGTATCTCTGGAAACACCATATATTTT
CDR3aa: CASSIGISGNTIYF

j_gene: TRBJ2-7
abundance: NA
d_gene: NA
v_gene: TRBV29-1
CDR3nt: TGCAGCGTTGAAGATTCCGAAGCAACCTACGAGCAGTACTTC
CDR3aa: CSVEDSEATYEQYF

j_gene: TRBJ1-4
abundance: NA
d_gene: NA
v_gene: TRBV5-6
CDR3nt: TGTGCCAGCAGCTTGAGTTACGGGAATGAAAAACTGTTTTTT
CDR3aa: CASSLSYGNEKLFF

j_gene: TRBJ1-1
abundance: many
d_gene: NA
v_gene: TRBV4-1
CDR3nt: TGCGCCAGCAGGGGCGGCATCATGAACACTGAAGCTTTCTTT
CDR3aa: CASRGGIMNTEAFF

j_gene: TRBJ1-3
abundance: few
d_gene: NA
v_gene: TRBV20-1
CDR3nt: TGCAGTGCTAGGGGACTCTCTGGAAACACCATATATTTT
CDR3aa: CSARGLSGNTIYF

j_gene: TRBJ1-5
abundance: NA
d_gene: NA
v_gene: TRBV29-1
CDR3nt: TGCAGCGTTGAAGAGCCGGCGGGCAATCAGCCCCAGCATTTT
CDR3aa: CSVEEPAGNQPQHF